A selection of T cell receptor beta chains follows, all from one sample in a study of regulatory T cells in long-lasting Graves disease. TCRdb itself ran the multiplex PCR reads through MiXCR, one entry per CDR3 protein. The data contain fewer than 650,000 distinct CDR3 sequences, around 15% of them singletons. The sample was also linked to a second study, of T cells in Graves' hyperthyroidism and ophthalmopathy.

The sequencing here drew on peripheral blood mononuclear cells (PBMCs), taken at new diagnosis, from a patient treated with antithyroid drugs. The origin of the receptors is a woman in her 30s with Graves disease. The CDR3 runs from the conserved cysteine through the conserved F or W. Each record gives: J gene, V gene, clone size, D gene, CDR3 DNA, CDR3 protein. D genes are given only for firm matches. Clone size, where shown, is once, few, many, or a class for clones that have expanded.

J: TRBJ2-5
V: TRBV5-4
size: -
D: -
DNA: TGTGCCAGCAGCCAGGGCCGTGAAGAGACCCAGTACTTC
CDR3: CASSQGREETQYF

J: TRBJ2-2
V: TRBV20-1
size: -
D: -
DNA: TGCAGTGCTAAGGGTTCCGGAGGGGATAACACCGGGGAGCTGTTTTTT
CDR3: CSAKGSGGDNTGELFF

J: TRBJ1-5
V: TRBV11-2
size: -
D: -
DNA: TGTGCCAGCAGCTTACGTTGGGCCCAAAATCAGCCCCAGCATTTT
CDR3: CASSLRWAQNQPQHF

J: TRBJ2-3
V: TRBV7-2
size: -
D: -
DNA: TGTGCCAGCAGCTCCATCGGGGGTACGCAGTATTTT
CDR3: CASSSIGGTQYF

J: TRBJ2-5
V: TRBV5-1
size: -
D: -
DNA: TGCGCCAGCAGCTTGGCAGGGGCGAGCCAAGAGACCCAGTACTTC
CDR3: CASSLAGASQETQYF

J: TRBJ1-4
V: TRBV7-9
size: few
D: TRBD1
DNA: TGTGCCAGCAGCTTAAGTATCGGACAGGGGGATGAAAAACTGTTTTTT
CDR3: CASSLSIGQGDEKLFF

J: TRBJ2-1
V: TRBV2
size: -
D: -
DNA: TGTGCCAGCACCCAAGCGGGCCTTTTAAACAATGAGCAGTTCTTC
CDR3: CASTQAGLLNNEQFF

J: TRBJ1-1
V: TRBV5-1
size: many
D: TRBD1
DNA: TGCGCCAGCAGCCCGCGGACAGGCCTCCTCCCTGAAGCTTTCTTT
CDR3: CASSPRTGLLPEAFF

J: TRBJ2-5
V: TRBV28
size: -
D: -
DNA: TGTGCCACCAGTTGGGGCAGGGGGCTACTAGCGGGTCAAGAGACCCAGTACTTC
CDR3: CATSWGRGLLAGQETQYF

J: TRBJ1-5
V: TRBV6-1
size: many
D: -
DNA: TGTGCCAGCAGTGAAGGAGGGGCCTATCAGCCCCAGCATTTT
CDR3: CASSEGGAYQPQHF

J: TRBJ2-1
V: TRBV11-2
size: many
D: -
DNA: TGTGCCAGCAGCTTACCCAATATCAGGAACTTTTTTTATGAGCAGTTCTTC
CDR3: CASSLPNIRNFFYEQFF

J: TRBJ2-1
V: TRBV7-9
size: few
D: -
DNA: TGTGCCAGCAGCTATACTGCTGGACCCGCGAATGAGCAGTTCTTC
CDR3: CASSYTAGPANEQFF

J: TRBJ1-3
V: TRBV29-1
size: -
D: -
DNA: TGCAGCGGGCAGGGGACTGGAAACACCATATATTTT
CDR3: CSGQGTGNTIYF

J: TRBJ1-2
V: TRBV2
size: many
D: TRBD1
DNA: TGTGCCAGCAGGTTCCCAGGGGGCGGTAGCTATGGCTACACCTTC
CDR3: CASRFPGGGSYGYTF

J: TRBJ2-5
V: TRBV7-3
size: -
D: -
DNA: TGTGCCAGCAGCCGGGGATTCGGAGAGACCCAGTACTTC
CDR3: CASSRGFGETQYF

J: TRBJ2-5
V: TRBV15
size: many
D: -
DNA: TGTGCCACCAGCGGACGACCTCTTTTGGAGACCCAGTACTTC
CDR3: CATSGRPLLETQYF

J: TRBJ2-5
V: TRBV7-6
size: many
D: -
DNA: TGTGCCAGCAGCTTAGGACTCCCTCAAGAGACCCAGTACTTC
CDR3: CASSLGLPQETQYF

J: TRBJ1-2
V: TRBV12-3/TRBV12-4
size: many
D: -
DNA: TGTGCCAGCAGTTTTGGGGCAGGTCATGGTTACACCTTC
CDR3: CASSFGAGHGYTF

J: TRBJ2-3
V: TRBV2
size: many
D: -
DNA: TGTGCCAGCAGCGGGGTAACTAGCACAGATACGCAGTATTTT
CDR3: CASSGVTSTDTQYF

J: TRBJ2-7
V: TRBV24-1
size: -
D: -
DNA: TGTGCCACCCAACAGGGCTACGAGCAGTACTTC
CDR3: CATQQGYEQYF

J: TRBJ1-4
V: TRBV6-2/TRBV6-3
size: -
D: -
DNA: TGTGCCAGCAGTCTCCGGGGCCCTAATGAAAAACTGTTTTTT
CDR3: CASSLRGPNEKLFF

J: TRBJ2-3
V: TRBV25-1
size: -
D: -
DNA: TGTGCCAGCAGTGAACAGGGGACGACAGATACGCAGTATTTT
CDR3: CASSEQGTTDTQYF

J: TRBJ2-2
V: TRBV2
size: many
D: -
DNA: TGTGCCAGCAGTTTCCGTTTGGGGGAAACACCCACCGGGGAGCTGTTTTTT
CDR3: CASSFRLGETPTGELFF

J: TRBJ2-7
V: TRBV27
size: -
D: -
DNA: TGTGCCAGCAGTTTACAGGGTCGTGGCTACGAGCAGTACTTC
CDR3: CASSLQGRGYEQYF

J: TRBJ2-7
V: TRBV9
size: few
D: -
DNA: TGTGCCAGCAGCGCTCGACCGGACTACGAGCAGTACTTC
CDR3: CASSARPDYEQYF

J: TRBJ1-6
V: TRBV7-3
size: -
D: -
DNA: TGTGCCAGCAGCTTAGATGGGGGGCGGAATTCACCCCTCCACTTT
CDR3: CASSLDGGRNSPLHF

J: TRBJ2-2
V: TRBV7-8
size: few
D: TRBD2
DNA: TGTGCCAGCAGCTCCCCTAGCGGGGTCAACACCGGGGAGCTGTTTTTT
CDR3: CASSSPSGVNTGELFF

J: TRBJ2-1
V: TRBV5-1
size: -
D: -
DNA: TGCGCCAGCAGCCCCGGACGCGGACGAAATGAGCAGTTCTTC
CDR3: CASSPGRGRNEQFF

J: TRBJ2-7
V: TRBV5-1
size: few
D: TRBD2
DNA: TGCGCCAGCAGCCGTACGAGCGGCGGGGGGAAGGGGTACGAGCAGTACTTC
CDR3: CASSRTSGGGKGYEQYF

J: TRBJ1-2
V: TRBV9
size: few
D: TRBD1
DNA: TGTGCCAGCAGCCCTATTACAGGGGGCACCCATGGCTACACCTTC
CDR3: CASSPITGGTHGYTF

J: TRBJ1-1
V: TRBV7-6
size: -
D: -
DNA: TGTGCCAGCAGCTCTGGGCCCATCCGGGGGACTGAAGCTTTCTTT
CDR3: CASSSGPIRGTEAFF

J: TRBJ2-5
V: TRBV2
size: many
D: TRBD2
DNA: TGTGCCAGCAGTGAAGGGACTAGCGGGTACCAAGAGACCCAGTACTTC
CDR3: CASSEGTSGYQETQYF

J: TRBJ1-2
V: TRBV27
size: many
D: -
DNA: TGTGCCAGCAGTGCGGAGGGGAAAGGGGCTAACTATGGCTACACCTTC
CDR3: CASSAEGKGANYGYTF

J: TRBJ1-2
V: TRBV11-1
size: many
D: TRBD1
DNA: TGTGCCAGCAGCCAAGACAGGGACGGCTACACCTTC
CDR3: CASSQDRDGYTF

J: TRBJ1-2
V: TRBV20-1
size: many
D: -
DNA: TGCAGTGCCTACCGGGACGGCGATAACTATGGCTACACCTTC
CDR3: CSAYRDGDNYGYTF

J: TRBJ2-3
V: TRBV12-3/TRBV12-4
size: many
D: -
DNA: TGTGCCAGCAGTCCACTACCGGGACAACGCACAGATACGCAGTATTTT
CDR3: CASSPLPGQRTDTQYF